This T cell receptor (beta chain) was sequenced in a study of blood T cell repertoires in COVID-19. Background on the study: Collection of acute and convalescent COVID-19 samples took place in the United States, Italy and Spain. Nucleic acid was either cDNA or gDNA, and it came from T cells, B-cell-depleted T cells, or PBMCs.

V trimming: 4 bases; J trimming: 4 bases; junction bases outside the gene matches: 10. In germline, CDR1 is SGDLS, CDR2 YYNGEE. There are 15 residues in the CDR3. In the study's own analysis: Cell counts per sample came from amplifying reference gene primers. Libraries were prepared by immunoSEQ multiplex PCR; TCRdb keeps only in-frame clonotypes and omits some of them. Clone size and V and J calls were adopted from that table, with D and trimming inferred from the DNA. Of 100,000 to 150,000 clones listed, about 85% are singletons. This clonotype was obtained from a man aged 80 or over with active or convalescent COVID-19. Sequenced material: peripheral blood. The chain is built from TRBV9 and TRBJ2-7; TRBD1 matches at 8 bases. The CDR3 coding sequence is TGTGCCAGCAGCCCAGGAGGGACAGGAAAATACGAGCAGTACTTC. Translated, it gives CASSPGGTGKYEQYF.